The 17 T cell receptor beta chains reported below all come from one sample, sequenced in a study of blood T cell repertoires in COVID-19. Measured with immunoSEQ multiplex PCR; TCRdb has only the in-frame clones, and not every one. This sample has under 60,000 clones, with roughly nine tenths found just once. The specimen sequenced was peripheral blood. Every receptor here comes from a man aged 60-69 years with acute or convalescent COVID-19.

The chain has TRBV6-4 and TRBJ1-2, with 11 positions matching TRBD1. Germline CDR1 and CDR2: MRHNA and SNTAGT. J was trimmed by 4 bases and V by 8 bases; bases with no gene match: 6. The CDR3 loop spans 14 amino acids. CDR3 coding DNA: TGTGCCAGCCGGCCGGACAGGGGGCCCTATGGCTACACCTTC. Translated, it gives CASRPDRGPYGYTF.

The chain links TRBV27 to TRBJ2-7, with D perhaps matching TRBD2 (5 bases). The CDR3 has 14 residues. The germline CDR1 and CDR2 sequences are MNHEY and SMNVEV (reference sequence). The V end was cut by 9 bases, the J end by 2 bases, with 17 bases between. This chain's CDR3 is CASVPDGNTYEQYF. As DNA, the CDR3 is TGTGCCAGTGTACCTGACGGGAACACCTACGAGCAGTACTTC.

This rearrangement joins TRBV5-1 to TRBJ1-1; D is possibly TRBD1 (5 bases). Trimming left V 4 bases short and J 4 bases short, with 17 bases between. Germline lookup yields CDR1 SGHRS and CDR2 YFSETQ. CDR3 size: 15 residues. This CDR3 is CASSGALQGSTEAFF. In nucleotides, the CDR3 is TGCGCCAGCAGCGGGGCCTTGCAGGGAAGCACTGAAGCTTTCTTT.

V is TRBV7-3 and J is TRBJ2-7, with TRBD2 matching 8 bases. The CDR3 runs 16 residues. Germline V lookup: CDR1 SGHTA, CDR2 FQGTGA. Trimming took 4 bases from V and 6 from J; bases not matched to a gene: 14. The CDR3 here is CASSSGSAGAPGEQYF. CDR3 coding DNA: TGTGCCAGCAGCTCCGGGTCAGCGGGGGCTCCTGGCGAGCAGTACTTC.

The chain is built from TRBV9 and TRBJ2-5; no definite D call. Trimming removed 4 bases at V and 2 bases at J, with 15 bases between. This CDR3 has 15 residues. Germline CDR1 SGDLS, CDR2 YYNGEE. The CDR3 is CASSQEPFPQETQYF. The CDR3 region has the DNA TGTGCCAGCAGCCAGGAACCGTTCCCGCAAGAGACCCAGTACTTC. Using reference TRBV9 and TRBJ2-5 for the parts outside the CDR3, the full variable domain is DSGVTQTPKHLITATGQRVTLRCSPRSGDLSVYWYQQSLDQGLQFLIQYYNGEERAKGNILERFSAQQFPDLHSELNLSSLELGDSALYFCASSQEPFPQETQYFGPGTRLLVL.

The V call is TRBV3-1 (or the pseudogene TRBV3-2), the J call TRBJ1-4, with D possibly TRBD1 on 6 matching bases. V was pared by 4 bases and J by 7 bases, with 16 bases between. The CDR3 length is 15 residues. The germline V gene encodes CDR1 LGHDT and CDR2 YNNKEL (reference sequence). The CDR3 protein is CASSRRQAQFEKLFF. DNA of the CDR3: TGTGCCAGCAGCCGAAGACAGGCCCAATTTGAAAAACTGTTTTTT.

The chain links TRBV3-1 (or the pseudogene TRBV3-2) to TRBJ2-2; perhaps TRBD2 as D (5 bases). The CDR3 sequence is 13 residues long. Germline loops: CDR1 LGHDT, CDR2 YNNKEL (reference sequence). The V gene lost 4 bases and the J gene lost 5 bases, with 8 bases spanning the gap. In nucleotides, the CDR3 is TGTGCCAGCAGCCGCTGGAGGACCGGGGAGCTGTTTTTT. Translated, it gives CASSRWRTGELFF.

The genes are TRBV6-5 and TRBJ2-7; D not certain. CDR1 is MNHEY and CDR2 is SVGAGI in the germline V gene. The ends were cut back, 8 bases at V and 4 bases at J, with 6 bases in the middle. The CDR3 has 10 residues. CDR3 loop: CASGRYEQYF. The CDR3 DNA sequence: TGTGCCAGCGGGCGATACGAGCAGTACTTC.

The CDR3 DNA reads TGCGCCAGCAGCTTAAGGGAGGTCACTGAAGCTTTCTTT. It specifies CASSLREVTEAFF. The chain uses TRBV5-1 and TRBJ1-1; D is undetermined. This CDR3 region has 13 residues. V was trimmed by 2 bases and J by 4 bases, leaving 9 bases between them. Germline assignment: CDR1 SGHRS and CDR2 YFSETQ.

This clone occurred a few times. V and J are TRBV6-6 and TRBJ2-1, with D tentatively TRBD1 (5 bases). Trimming took 6 bases from V and 0 from J, leaving 6 bases between them. In germline, CDR1 is MNHNY, CDR2 SVGAGI (reference sequence). This CDR3 is built from 13 residues. The CDR3 here is CASRQDSYNEQFF. The CDR3 region has the DNA TGTGCCAGCAGACAGGACTCCTACAATGAGCAGTTCTTC.

This chain links TRBV3-1 (or the pseudogene TRBV3-2) with TRBJ1-2; D remains unclear. This CDR3 has 14 residues. Germline V gives CDR1 LGHDT, CDR2 YNNKEL (reference sequence). Trimming removed 0 bases from V and 4 bases from J, with 9 bases in between. The DNA for the CDR3 is TGTGCCAGCAGCCAAGATCGAGCCGGCTATGGCTACACCTTC. Its translation: CASSQDRAGYGYTF.

The V and J genes are TRBV27 and TRBJ1-6; maybe TRBD1 (6 bases). V gave up 2 bases and J gave up 6 bases, with 11 bases separating them. This CDR3 is built from 15 residues. CDR1 MNHEY and CDR2 SMNVEV come from the germline V gene (reference sequence). The CDR3 DNA sequence: TGTGCCAGCAGTTTAGACAGGACAAGTAATTCACCCCTCCACTTT. Protein product: CASSLDRTSNSPLHF.

The V and J genes are TRBV5-1 and TRBJ1-6; 7 bases match TRBD1. Per germline, CDR1 SGHRS and CDR2 YFSETQ. Trimming removed 7 bases from V and 9 bases from J; junction bases left unmatched: 10. This CDR3 comprises 14 residues. The CDR3 reads CASSGTALSSPLHF. The CDR3 DNA reads as TGCGCCAGCTCCGGGACAGCCTTGAGTTCACCCCTCCACTTT.

This clone was found a few times. The chain employs TRBV5-1 and TRBJ1-1, with TRBD1 identical over 12 bases. J was trimmed by 6 bases and V by 4 bases; bases with no gene match: 10. The CDR3 is 16 residues long. Looked up from germline, CDR1 is SGHRS and CDR2 is YFSETQ. In DNA form, the CDR3 reads TGCGCCAGCAGCGTCCGTGGGACAGGGGGCCTGGCTGAAGCTTTCTTT. Protein: CASSVRGTGGLAEAFF.

This clone was found once. The genes are TRBV24-1 and TRBJ2-5; maybe TRBD1 (6 bases). The CDR3 has 15 amino acids. V lost 3 bases and J lost 3, with 13 bases in between. Germline values: CDR1 KGHDR, CDR2 SFDVKD. The CDR3 DNA reads TGTGCCACCAGTGATGCAGGGGCTTCAAAAGAGACCCAGTACTTC. Its protein is CATSDAGASKETQYF.

The chain couples TRBV29-1 to TRBJ1-1; 7 nucleotides line up with TRBD1. Per the germline V gene, CDR1 is SQVTM and CDR2 is ANQGSEA. Losses at the gene ends were 4 bases for V and 12 bases for J; bases not matched to a gene: 14. The CDR3 loop spans 13 amino acids. CDR3 sequence reads: CSVAPGQSALTFF. Here the CDR3 DNA reads TGCAGCGTTGCCCCGGGACAGAGCGCTTTGACTTTCTTT.

The chain employs TRBV7-9 and TRBJ2-5; 7 bases fit TRBD1. This CDR3 has 15 amino acids. CDR1 and CDR2 (germline): SEHNR, FQNEAQ (reference sequence). Germline trimming cut 0 bases from V and 3 bases from J; bases unmatched to any gene: 4. DNA of the CDR3: TGTGCCAGCAGCTTAGCTCCCGGGACAGAAGAGACCCAGTACTTC. Protein sequence: CASSLAPGTEETQYF.